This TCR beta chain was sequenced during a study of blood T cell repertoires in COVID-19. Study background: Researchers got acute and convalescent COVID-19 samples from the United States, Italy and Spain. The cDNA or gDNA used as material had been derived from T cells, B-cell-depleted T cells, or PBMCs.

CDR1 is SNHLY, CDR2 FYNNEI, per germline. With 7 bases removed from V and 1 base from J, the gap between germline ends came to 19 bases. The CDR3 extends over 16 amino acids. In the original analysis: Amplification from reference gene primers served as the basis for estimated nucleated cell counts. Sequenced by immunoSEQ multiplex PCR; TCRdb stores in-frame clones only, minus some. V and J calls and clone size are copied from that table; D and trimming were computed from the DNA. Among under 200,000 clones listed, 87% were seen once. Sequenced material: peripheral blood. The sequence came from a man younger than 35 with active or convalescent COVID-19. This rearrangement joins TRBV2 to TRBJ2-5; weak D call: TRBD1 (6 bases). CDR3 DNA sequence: TGTGCCAGCACCAGTACGGACAGCGGACTCCAAGAGACCCAGTACTTC. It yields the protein CASTSTDSGLQETQYF.